This T cell receptor (beta chain) was profiled in a study of beta chain features in type 1 diabetes. V shed 0 bases and J shed 5 bases, with 8 bases lying between them. The germline CDR1 and CDR2 sequences are SEHNR and FQNEAQ (reference sequence). The CDR3 contains 14 residues. General study points: PCR may have favored shorter templates equally in patients and controls. Shortening that was moderate but significant affected the TCRB CDR3s of Type 1 diabetes patients in all four CD4+ subsets.

Expressed TCRB transcripts were sequenced because the entire RNA isolate underwent reverse transcription. Using immunoSEQ multiplex PCR, the repertoire was profiled, and TCRdb retains in-frame clones only, with some absent. This table has 300,000 to 350,000 clones, around 8.5% appearing once. This clone came up a few times. The target antigen is unknown. The chain carries TRBV7-9 and TRBJ2-1; D is unclear. The TCR originated in a man younger than 45 with type 1 diabetes. Sequences were obtained from central memory CD4+ T cells from blood. The CDR3, as DNA: TGTGCCAGCAGCTTAGCGGCCAGAGACAATGAGCAGTTCTTC. It translates to CASSLAARDNEQFF.